Following are 7 T cell receptor beta chains from one sample sequenced in a study of cytotoxic CD8 clonotypes in ibrutinib-treated CLL. TCRdb's table, derived via immunoSEQ multiplex PCR, lists solely in-frame clones and lacks some. This table holds tens of thousands of clones, roughly 59% found once. This specimen was PBMCs, taken after 12 months of ibrutinib treatment. The receptors were gathered from a human donor with chronic lymphocytic leukemia.

The rearrangement links TRBV28 to TRBJ2-2; a weak D match, TRBD1 (5 bases). Germline values: CDR1 MDHEN, CDR2 SYDVKM. Trimming pared 1 base from V and 0 bases from J, leaving 12 bases between. The CDR3 is made up of 17 amino acids. For the CDR3, the DNA is TGTGCCAGCAGTTTATACCCAGGGTTTTCGAACACCGGGGAGCTGTTTTTT. Translating gives CASSLYPGFSNTGELFF.

V and J are TRBV15 and TRBJ2-1; D unclear. Trimming took off 5 bases at V and 0 bases at J, with 20 bases between the two ends. Germline values: CDR1 LNHNV, CDR2 YYDKDF (reference sequence). The CDR3 spans 18 residues. Written as DNA, the CDR3 is TGTGCCACCAGCCCATGGGGTGAGTTCCTTAGCTCCTACAATGAGCAGTTCTTC. Translation: CATSPWGEFLSSYNEQFF.

The genes are TRBV18 and TRBJ2-1, with 12 positions matching TRBD2. Losses at the gene ends were 1 base for V and 8 bases for J; bases not matched to a gene: 3. The CDR3 runs to 15 residues. Germline CDR1 reads KGHSH; CDR2 reads LQKENI. The CDR3 DNA sequence: TGTGCCAGCTCACCACGACTAGCGGGAGCATATGAGCAGTTCTTC. Translation gives CASSPRLAGAYEQFF.

In this sample, this clone turned up a few times. The chain couples TRBV29-1 to TRBJ1-3, with D tentatively TRBD1 (6 bases). CDR1 SQVTM and CDR2 ANQGSEA come from the germline V gene. The CDR3 consists of 14 residues. Trimming stripped 4 bases from V and 2 bases from J, with 12 bases between. CDR3 region: CSVGLGATGNTIYF. The CDR3 DNA sequence: TGCAGCGTTGGTCTGGGGGCGACTGGAAACACCATATATTTT.

This clone was seen ten or more times. The rearrangement uses TRBV6-1 and TRBJ2-7; the match to TRBD2 covers 7 bases. Germline lookup yields CDR1 MNHNS and CDR2 SASEGT. Trimming cost V 6 bases and J 6 bases; bases outside gene matches: 14. CDR3 length: 15 residues. Here the CDR3 reads CASSPLARDYSEQYF. The CDR3 region has the DNA TGTGCCAGCAGCCCCCTCGCCAGGGACTATTCCGAGCAGTACTTC.

Here the CDR3 DNA reads TGTGCCATCACGGGGACGAGCACTGAAGCTTTCTTT. This encodes CAITGTSTEAFF. The genes are TRBV10-3 and TRBJ1-1; tentatively, D is TRBD1 (5 bases). Germline CDR1 and CDR2: ENHRY and SYGVKD. With 7 bases removed from V and 4 bases from J, the gap between germline ends came to 10 bases. The CDR3 covers 12 residues.

This clone turned up a few times. This chain connects TRBV7-4 to TRBJ2-7, with 7 bases fitting TRBD2. This CDR3 spans 15 amino acids. The J segment lost 6 bases and the V segment lost 5 bases, leaving 13 bases of the junction unmatched. Germline V gene sequence: CDR1 SGHVT, CDR2 SQSDAQ. The CDR3 sequence is CASSPLARDYSEQYF. CDR3 in DNA: TGTGCCAGCAGCCCCCTCGCCAGGGACTATTCCGAGCAGTACTTC. The entire variable domain, with the rest obtained from reference TRBV7-4 and TRBJ2-7, is as follows: GAGVSQSPRYKVAKRGRDVALRCDSISGHVTLYWYRQTLGQGSEVLTYSQSDAQRDKSGRPSGRFSAERPERSVSTLKIQRTEQGDSAVYLCASSPLARDYSEQYFGPGTRLTVT.